This record looks at one T cell receptor (beta chain) sequence and its context. What this receptor recognizes is not known. Qualities for individual bases were not recorded, and no much larger clone is one base off. Genomic DNA was extracted with the Qiagen DNeasy kit from unsorted PBMCs and from negatively selected CD4+ and CD8+ fractions. TCR beta CDR3 regions were amplified by immunoSEQ multiplex PCR using primers annealing to V and J segments. A synthetic immune receptor repertoire was used to minimize amplification bias, and any residual bias was removed computationally once sequencing was done. On the authors' methods: Repertoire diversity was quantified as the Shannon entropy index using custom Python scripts. Unsorted, CD4+ and CD8+ repertoires were examined separately, except in combined analyses, for which CD4+ and CD8+ sequences were merged in silico. A clone was considered expanded if an increase in frequency of at least 2-fold after treatment relative to C1D1 was found, and a pseudocount of 0.5 was applied to clones undetected at baseline. Clones with 0 or 1 copy at C1D1 were defined as singleton clones, while clones with 2 or more copies were defined as non-singleton clones. Clones expanded in unsorted samples were labelled as CD4+, CD8+ or unknown by matching protein sequences in sorted samples from the same patient. Diversity changes from C1D1 to C4D1 were tested in paired samples using Wilcoxon tests. TCRdb stores this immuneACCESS table with in-frame sequences only. Part of the clones is absent; in the studies checked, under half of the shortfall reflects unresolved V genes, and no reason is known for the rest. The V and J calls and the clone size are those of that table, but D and trimming were determined from the DNA. The table for this sample lists 45,000 to 55,000 clones; roughly 80% of them were counted only once. Around 17% of the sample is held by the ten biggest clonotypes.

The data originate from a study of PD-1 blockade in classical Hodgkin lymphoma (dated by TCRdb to 2020 to 2021). Study-level background: Nivolumab dosing was 3 mg/kg intravenously every 2 weeks, continuing until either disease progression or unacceptable toxicity. The study used TCR beta sequencing and CyTOF to define a peripheral blood immune signature of response to PD-1 blockade in classical Hodgkin lymphoma. On the study overall, not on this receptor specifically: Patients starting nivolumab less than 1 year after ASCT had lower diversity and were excluded from later analyses to avoid confounding by immune reconstitution. CD4+ but not CD8+ TCR diversity rose significantly by C4D1 (p=0.0027 vs p=0.16), most apparent in complete responders (p=0.02). Baseline diversity similar to that of newly diagnosed patients was observed in trial patients achieving complete response, whereas significantly lower diversity was observed in partial responders and progressors. Baseline TCR diversity was reported to be lower in newly diagnosed patients than in healthy donors and to be lower still in relapsed/refractory patients. Only a single clinical trial cohort was studied, and what caused the repertoire differences, possibly disease activity or prior therapy, remained undefined.

From its cysteine to its phenylalanine, the CDR3 spans 17 amino acids. The DNA shown is the 51-base CDR3, in frame from base 1. Reading the germline V gene (reference sequence) gives CDR1 SEHNR and CDR2 FQNEAQ. Trimming at the junction amounts to 3 bases on V and 2 bases on J, and the germline ends lie 18 bases apart. According to the study, the label for this sample's time point signals: cycle 1 day 1 (C1D1), immediately before nivolumab initiation. All trial patients had relapsed after autologous stem cell transplantation, with cohorts A, B and C differing in prior brentuximab vedotin exposure. The trial cohort comprised some 60 patients with relapsed/refractory classical Hodgkin lymphoma whose best overall responses were complete response, partial response or progressive disease. Trial patients were treated with single-agent nivolumab in the multi-cohort phase II CheckMate 205 trial. Best overall response was determined by an independent review committee according to the 2007 International Working Group response criteria. Trial PBMCs were collected just before the start of nivolumab (C1D1) and during therapy at cycle 2 day 1 and cycle 4 day 1. Peripheral blood was collected in 8 mL Vacutainer Cell Preparation Tubes, from which PBMCs were isolated by centrifugation and then cryopreserved.

This specimen was peripheral blood mononuclear cells (PBMCs), taken at baseline. The clonotype originates from a human donor with classical Hodgkin lymphoma. The chain is assembled from TRBV7-9 and TRBJ2-3; the D segment could be TRBD2, given 5 matching bases. In nucleotide form, the sequence is TGTGCCAGCAGCTTGGGAGACGGTCGGCTATACACAGATACGCAGTATTTT. Translated, this gives CASSLGDGRLYTDTQYF.